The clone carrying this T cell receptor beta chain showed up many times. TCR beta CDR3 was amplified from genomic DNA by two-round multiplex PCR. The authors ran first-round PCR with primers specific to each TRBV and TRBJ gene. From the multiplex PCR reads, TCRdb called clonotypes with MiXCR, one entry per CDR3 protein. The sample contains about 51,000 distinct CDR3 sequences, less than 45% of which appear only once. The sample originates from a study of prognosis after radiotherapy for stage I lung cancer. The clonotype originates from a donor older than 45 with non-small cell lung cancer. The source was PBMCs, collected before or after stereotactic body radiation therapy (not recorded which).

The CDR3 DNA sequence: TGTGCCAGCAGCCCCCGTAGTCCGCCAGATACGCAGTATTTT. This encodes CASSPRSPPDTQYF. This chain links TRBV7-2 with TRBJ2-3; D gene unclear. The V end lost 5 bases, the J end lost 4 bases, and 13 bases lay between the germline ends. Per germline, CDR1 SGHTA and CDR2 FQGNSA. The CDR3 sequence is 14 residues long.